The clone carrying this TCR beta chain was observed a handful of times. Its target is unknown. The CDR3 spans 15 residues. The V and J ends lost 7 bases and 6 bases, in that order; junction bases with no gene match: 10. CDR1 SGHTA and CDR2 FQGNSA come from the germline V gene. This specimen comes from a study of early T cells in non-severe SARS-CoV-2 infection. For the study at large: Sequencing used unsorted whole-blood bulk RNA, so chains lack pairing.

Unique molecular identifier tags were affixed to discrete cDNA molecules. TCRdb recomputed calls from the 5' RACE reads with MiXCR, one row per CDR3 protein. The sample lists fewer than 85,000 distinct CDR3 sequences; 9% to 10% were seen once. Notes on the study in general: Clonotype matching in VDJdb favored anti-spike CD8 responses and did not capture private and CD4 specificities.

Material for sequencing was whole blood. The chain couples TRBV7-2 to TRBJ2-1; TRBD2 aligns across 9 bases. This clonotype was obtained from an adult who was a healthcare worker with PCR-confirmed SARS-CoV-2 infection or an uninfected control (not recorded which). The CDR3 is CASNRLADSFNEQFF. The CDR3 bases are TGTGCCAGCAACCGACTAGCGGATTCTTTCAATGAGCAGTTCTTC.